The rows below give T cell receptor beta chains drawn from one sample of a study of regulatory T cells in long-lasting Graves disease. TCRdb recomputed calls from the multiplex PCR reads with MiXCR, one row per CDR3 protein. Among around 470,000 distinct CDR3 sequences listed, around 15% were seen once. These data also formed part of another study, on T cells in Graves' hyperthyroidism and ophthalmopathy.

This sample comprised peripheral blood mononuclear cells (PBMCs), obtained at new diagnosis, from a patient treated with antithyroid drugs. The receptors come from a woman aged 45-59 years with Graves disease. The CDR3 runs from the conserved cysteine through the conserved F or W. The order of the fields is V gene, CDR3 length, clone size, D gene, J gene, CDR3 DNA, CDR3 protein. A D gene is named only where the DNA matches it firmly. Clone sizes are given selectively: once, few, many, or a class where the clone is expanded.

TRBV12-3/TRBV12-4	14	many	TRBD1	TRBJ2-7	TGTGCCAGCAGTTCCCGACAGGGGGCCTACGAGCAGTACTTC	CASSSRQGAYEQYF
TRBV10-3	16	few	-	TRBJ1-4	TGTGCCATCAGTGAGTCGGCAGTTGGGCCTAATGAAAAACTGTTTTTT	CAISESAVGPNEKLFF
TRBV20-1	10	many	-	TRBJ2-3	TGCAGTACCGTCTGGGATACGCAGTATTTT	CSTVWDTQYF
TRBV2	13	-	TRBD1	TRBJ1-1	TGTGCCAGCACCCGGGACAGGGGGGGTGAAGCTTTCTTT	CASTRDRGGEAFF
TRBV19	17	-	TRBD1	TRBJ1-1	TGTGCCAGTAGTGCCCCCGGGACAGGGAGCGGGAGCACTGAAGCTTTCTTT	CASSAPGTGSGSTEAFF
TRBV5-1	16	-	TRBD1	TRBJ2-2	TGCGCCAGCAGCTTGGTTGGACAGGGGAACACCGGGGAGCTGTTTTTT	CASSLVGQGNTGELFF
TRBV12-3/TRBV12-4	16	-	TRBD1	TRBJ2-7	TGTGCCAGCAGCACTTACCGTACAGGGGATTCCTACGAGCAGTACTTC	CASSTYRTGDSYEQYF
TRBV9	17	few	TRBD2	TRBJ2-1	TGTGCCAGCAGCGTAAGGGCGGGAGTGTACTCCTACAATGAGCAGTTCTTC	CASSVRAGVYSYNEQFF
TRBV9	15	many	-	TRBJ1-4	TGTGCCAGCAGCGTAGCTCCCGGGGTCAATGAAAAACTGTTTTTT	CASSVAPGVNEKLFF
TRBV20-1	15	-	TRBD1	TRBJ2-5	TGCAGTGCTAGAGATCCCGACAGGGGGCACGAGACCCAGTACTTC	CSARDPDRGHETQYF
TRBV28	18	many	TRBD2	TRBJ2-2	TGTGCCAGCAGTTTATACCCTAGATTAGCGGGATCGACCGGGGAGCTGTTTTTT	CASSLYPRLAGSTGELFF
TRBV20-1	14	many	TRBD1	TRBJ2-7	TGCAGTGCCGTCCCGACGTTGGGGACAGACGAGCAGTACTTC	CSAVPTLGTDEQYF
TRBV18	15	many	TRBD1	TRBJ1-2	TGTGCCAGCTCACAAAGCGACAGGGTCGACTATGGCTACACCTTC	CASSQSDRVDYGYTF
TRBV5-1	13	few	-	TRBJ2-5	TGCGCCGGCACCGTGTTGAGCCAAGAGACCCAGTACTTC	CAGTVLSQETQYF